What follows describes a single T cell receptor beta chain. The antigen is unknown. The sample is drawn from a study of T-cell memory formation after mild COVID-19. Study information: Largely donor-specific sequence clusters came from a couple of donors. Findings and limits, study-wide: Later expanders leaned CD4+, whereas clones that contracted between day 15 and 85 were balanced CD4/CD8.

Germline V gene sequence: CDR1 SNHLY, CDR2 FYNNEI. This CDR3 spans 12 amino acids. Trimming removed 10 bases at V and 5 bases at J, with 14 bases between. 5'RACE with constant-segment primers built TCRalpha and TCRbeta cDNA libraries with UMIs. TCRdb processed the 5' RACE reads anew with MiXCR; each CDR3 protein has one entry. The profile shows roughly 260,000 distinct CDR3 sequences, around 17% of them singletons. The source of this sequence is a man younger than 35 who had mild COVID-19 (a few samples of this study predate the infection). Cell type and time point are not known. V and J are TRBV2 and TRBJ2-5; perhaps TRBD1 as D (5 bases). The sequenced sample was PBMCs or a T cell subset sorted from them (not recorded which). CDR3 loop: CATNPGYETQYF. CDR3 DNA sequence: TGTGCCACCAACCCAGGGTACGAGACCCAGTACTTC.